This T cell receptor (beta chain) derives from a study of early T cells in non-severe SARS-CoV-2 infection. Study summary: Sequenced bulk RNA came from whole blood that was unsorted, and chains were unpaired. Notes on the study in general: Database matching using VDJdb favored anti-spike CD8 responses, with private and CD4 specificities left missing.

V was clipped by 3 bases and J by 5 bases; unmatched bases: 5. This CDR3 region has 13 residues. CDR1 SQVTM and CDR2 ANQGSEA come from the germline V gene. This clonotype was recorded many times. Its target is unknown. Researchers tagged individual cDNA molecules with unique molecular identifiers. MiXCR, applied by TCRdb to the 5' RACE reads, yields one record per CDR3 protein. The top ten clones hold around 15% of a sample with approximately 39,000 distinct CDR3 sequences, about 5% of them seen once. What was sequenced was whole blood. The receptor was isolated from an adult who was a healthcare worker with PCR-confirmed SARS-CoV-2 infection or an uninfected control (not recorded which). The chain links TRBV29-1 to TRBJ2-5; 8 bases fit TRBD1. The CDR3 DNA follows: TGCAGCGTTGACCCAGGGGGCTTGGAGACCCAGTACTTC. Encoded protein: CSVDPGGLETQYF. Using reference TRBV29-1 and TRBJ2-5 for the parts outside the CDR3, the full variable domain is SAVISQKPSRDICQRGTSLTIQCQVDSQVTMMFWYRQQPGQSLTLIATANQGSEATYESGFVIDKFPISRPNLTFSTLTVSNMSPEDSSIYLCSVDPGGLETQYFGPGTRLLVL.